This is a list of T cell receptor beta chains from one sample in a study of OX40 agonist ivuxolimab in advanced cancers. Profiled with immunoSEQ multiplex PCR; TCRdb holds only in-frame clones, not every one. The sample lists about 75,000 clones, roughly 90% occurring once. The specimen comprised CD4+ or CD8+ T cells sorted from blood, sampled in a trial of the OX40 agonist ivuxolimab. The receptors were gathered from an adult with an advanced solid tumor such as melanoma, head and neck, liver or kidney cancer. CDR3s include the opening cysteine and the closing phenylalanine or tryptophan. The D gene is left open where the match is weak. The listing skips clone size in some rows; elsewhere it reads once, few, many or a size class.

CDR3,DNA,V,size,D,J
CASSQSNEQFF,TGCGCCAGCAGTCAAAGCAATGAGCAGTTCTTC,TRBV23-1,.,.,TRBJ2-1
CASSFQPTNEKLFF,TGTGCCAGCAGTTTTCAGCCAACTAATGAAAAACTGTTTTTT,TRBV28,.,.,TRBJ1-4
CASSTTSGGLYEQYF,TGTGCCAGCAGCACGACCTCGGGGGGATTGTACGAGCAGTACTTC,TRBV7-2,.,TRBD2,TRBJ2-7
CASSMGRSWDEQYF,TGTGCCAGCAGTATGGGACGGTCCTGGGACGAGCAGTACTTC,TRBV7-9,.,.,TRBJ2-7
CASSLDGGGHYEQYF,TGTGCCAGCAGCTTGGATGGAGGGGGCCACTACGAGCAGTACTTC,TRBV5-6,.,.,TRBJ2-7
CAWSNVGYQPQHF,TGTGCCTGGAGTAATGTAGGTTATCAGCCCCAGCATTTT,TRBV30,few,.,TRBJ1-5
CASSLRFDEQYF,TGTGCCAGCAGTTTAAGGTTCGACGAGCAGTACTTC,TRBV28,.,.,TRBJ2-7
CASSFGEGYEQYF,TGCGCCAGCAGCTTCGGCGAGGGCTACGAGCAGTACTTC,TRBV5-1,.,.,TRBJ2-7
CASSRDSGYEQYF,TGCGCCAGCAGCCGGGACAGTGGCTACGAGCAGTACTTC,TRBV5-1,.,TRBD1,TRBJ2-7
CASSQVQGAGADTQYF,TGTGCCAGCAGCCAGGTACAGGGGGCTGGGGCAGATACGCAGTATTTT,TRBV4-2,.,TRBD1,TRBJ2-3
CASSEAPQPQHF,TGTGCCAGCAGTGAAGCACCTCAGCCCCAGCATTTT,TRBV6-5,.,.,TRBJ1-5